Sequencing of this TCR beta chain was carried out in a study of blood T cell repertoires in COVID-19. About the study: Sources were T cells, B-cell-depleted T cells, or PBMCs; the material itself was cDNA or gDNA.

The V end was cut by 1 base, the J end by 1 base, with 7 bases between. The germline V gene has CDR1 LGHDT and CDR2 YNNKEL (reference sequence). The CDR3 extends over 14 amino acids. Profiled with immunoSEQ multiplex PCR; TCRdb holds only in-frame clones, not every one. Among around 160,000 clones listed, approximately 88% were seen once. This clone was recorded only once. Other DNA sequences from this sample encode an identical CDR3 as well. The specimen sequenced was PBMCs or T cells enriched from blood (not recorded which). The TCR sequence derives from a woman in her sixties who had recovered from COVID-19. The chain links TRBV3-1 (or the pseudogene TRBV3-2) to TRBJ1-1; D call uncertain. CDR3 in amino acids: CASSQVSGNTEAFF. The CDR3 region has the DNA TGTGCCAGCAGCCAAGTCTCCGGGAACACTGAAGCTTTCTTT.